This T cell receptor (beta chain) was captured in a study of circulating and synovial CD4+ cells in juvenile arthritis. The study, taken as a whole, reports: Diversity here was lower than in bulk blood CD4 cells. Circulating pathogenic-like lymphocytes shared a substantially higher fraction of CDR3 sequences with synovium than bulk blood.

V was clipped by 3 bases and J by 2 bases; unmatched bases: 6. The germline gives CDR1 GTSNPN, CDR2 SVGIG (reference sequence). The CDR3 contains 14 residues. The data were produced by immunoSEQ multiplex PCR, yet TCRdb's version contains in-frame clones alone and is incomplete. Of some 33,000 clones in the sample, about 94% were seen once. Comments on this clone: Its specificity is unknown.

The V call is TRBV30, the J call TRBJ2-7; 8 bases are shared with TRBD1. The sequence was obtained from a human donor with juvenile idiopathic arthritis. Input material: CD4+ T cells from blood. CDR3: CAWSPGTGPYEQYF. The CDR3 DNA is TGTGCCTGGAGCCCCGGGACAGGTCCCTACGAGCAGTACTTC.